This T cell receptor (beta chain) is from a study of technical replicates of blood from several donors. The CDR3 is 13 residues long. V dropped 7 bases and J dropped 7; count of bases not matched to a gene: 9. CDR1 is MNHNS, CDR2 SASEGT, per germline. Method: immunoSEQ multiplex PCR; TCRdb's copy keeps in-frame clones and lacks some. The sample carries roughly 90,000 clones, about 90% recorded once. What was sequenced was T cells isolated from PBMCs. V usage is TRBV6-1 and J usage is TRBJ1-2; 7 positions agree with TRBD1. The receptor comes from a human donor in good health. CDR3 nucleotide sequence: TGTGCCAGCAATCCGACAGGGACTCGTGGCTACACCTTC. This encodes CASNPTGTRGYTF.